This T cell receptor (beta chain) was profiled in a study of blood T cell repertoires in COVID-19. Across the whole study: The cDNA or gDNA used as material had been derived from T cells, B-cell-depleted T cells, or PBMCs.

Authors' methods: Amplification with reference gene primers provided the estimates of nucleated cell counts. Repertoires were generated with immunoSEQ multiplex PCR, while TCRdb's copy carries only in-frame clones and drops some. For V, J and clone size, that table is used; D and trimming come from the DNA. The sample gives some 22,000 clones, about 88% of which show up once; less than 30% is in the top ten. The CDR3 runs to 13 residues. From germline, CDR1 is SGHDN and CDR2 FVKESK. V shed 5 bases, J shed 6 bases, and the junction held 5 bases outside the gene matches. This clone has a handful of counts.

Sequenced input: peripheral blood. The J gene is TRBJ2-7, the V gene TRBV14; 9 nucleotides align to TRBD1. The source is a human donor with active COVID-19. The donor label of this sample is uncertain. CDR3 protein: CASSRTGVGEQYF. For the CDR3, the DNA is TGTGCCAGCAGCAGGACAGGGGTAGGCGAGCAGTACTTC.